In its sample, the clone carrying this T cell receptor beta chain is medium-sized (0.01 to 0.1%). The target antigen is unknown. The sample comes from a study of spatial heterogeneity in lung cancer. Study at large: Alpha-chain sequences were consistently detected in smaller numbers than beta-chain sequences.

Study-wide findings and caveats: The number of expanded tumor alpha and beta chains correlated with mutation number.

Every TCR cDNA molecule bore a unique molecular identifier. TCRdb re-called the 5' RACE reads with MiXCR, one entry per CDR3 protein. This table holds 3,000 to 4,500 distinct CDR3 sequences, 4.9% found once. The sample's time point: sample taken at primary tumor resection. In each case, whole RNA from tumor, nontumor lung or frozen PBMC was sequenced unsorted. Germline assignment: CDR1 SGHDT and CDR2 YYEEEE. Trimming stripped 4 bases from V and 1 base from J, with 15 bases between. This CDR3 comprises 16 residues. The gene calls are TRBV5-6 and TRBJ1-3, with D unresolved. The specimen was lung tumor tissue, collected at surgery. This TCR was sampled from a female donor with early-stage non-small cell lung cancer. As DNA, the CDR3 is TGTGCCAGCAGCCTCCCGGGATGGGAATCTGGAAACACCATATATTTT. Translation gives CASSLPGWESGNTIYF.